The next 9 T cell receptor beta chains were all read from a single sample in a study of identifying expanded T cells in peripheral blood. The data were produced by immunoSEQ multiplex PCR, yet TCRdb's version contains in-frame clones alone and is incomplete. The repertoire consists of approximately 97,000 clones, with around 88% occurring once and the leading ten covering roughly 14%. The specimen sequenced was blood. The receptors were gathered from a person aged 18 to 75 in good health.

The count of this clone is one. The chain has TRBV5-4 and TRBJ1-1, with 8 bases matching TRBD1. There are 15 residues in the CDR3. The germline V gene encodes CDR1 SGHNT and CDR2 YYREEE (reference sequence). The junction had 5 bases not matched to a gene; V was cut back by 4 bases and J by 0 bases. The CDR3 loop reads CASSPRTGMNTEAFF. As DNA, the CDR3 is TGTGCCAGCAGCCCTAGGACAGGGATGAACACTGAAGCTTTCTTT.

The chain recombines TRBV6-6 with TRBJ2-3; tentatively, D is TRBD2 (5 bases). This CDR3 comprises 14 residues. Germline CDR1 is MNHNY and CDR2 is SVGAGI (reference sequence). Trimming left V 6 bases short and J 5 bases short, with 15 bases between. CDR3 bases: TGTGCCAGCAGCCGGTCGGGGAATGAAGATACGCAGTATTTT. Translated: CASSRSGNEDTQYF.

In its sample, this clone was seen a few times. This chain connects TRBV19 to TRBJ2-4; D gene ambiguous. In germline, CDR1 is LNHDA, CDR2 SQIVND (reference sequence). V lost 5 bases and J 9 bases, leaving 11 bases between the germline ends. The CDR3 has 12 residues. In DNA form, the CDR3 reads TGTGCCAGTAGTGTAAACGAAGGCATTCAGTACTTC. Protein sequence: CASSVNEGIQYF.

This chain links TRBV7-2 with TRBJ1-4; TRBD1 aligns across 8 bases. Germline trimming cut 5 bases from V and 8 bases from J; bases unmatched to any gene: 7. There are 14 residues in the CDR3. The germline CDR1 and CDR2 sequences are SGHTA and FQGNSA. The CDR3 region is CASSPGQGREKLFF. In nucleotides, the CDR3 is TGTGCCAGCAGCCCAGGACAGGGCCGGGAAAAACTGTTTTTT.

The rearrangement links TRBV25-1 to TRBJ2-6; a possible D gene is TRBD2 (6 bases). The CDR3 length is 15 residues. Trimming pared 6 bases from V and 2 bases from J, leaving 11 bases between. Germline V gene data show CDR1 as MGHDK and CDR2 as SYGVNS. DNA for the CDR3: TGTGCCAGCAGGGCAACGGGGGCTGGGGCCAACGTCCTGACTTTC. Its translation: CASRATGAGANVLTF.

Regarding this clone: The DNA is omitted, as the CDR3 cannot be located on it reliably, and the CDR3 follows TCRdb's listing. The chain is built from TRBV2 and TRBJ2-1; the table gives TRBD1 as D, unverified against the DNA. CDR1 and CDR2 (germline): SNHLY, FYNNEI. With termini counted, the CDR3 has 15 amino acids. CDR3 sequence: CASSTSTGSYNEQFF.

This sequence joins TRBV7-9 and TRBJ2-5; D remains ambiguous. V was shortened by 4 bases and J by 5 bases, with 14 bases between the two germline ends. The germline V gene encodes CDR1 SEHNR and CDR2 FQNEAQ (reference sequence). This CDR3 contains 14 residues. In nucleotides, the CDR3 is TGTGCCAGCAGCTCAAATAGTGGGCGCGAGACCCAGTACTTC. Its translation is CASSSNSGRETQYF.

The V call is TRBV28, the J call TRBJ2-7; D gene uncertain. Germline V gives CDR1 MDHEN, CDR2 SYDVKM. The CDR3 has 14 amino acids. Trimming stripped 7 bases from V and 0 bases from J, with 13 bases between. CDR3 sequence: CASIERVSSYEQYF. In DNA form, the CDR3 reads TGTGCCAGCATTGAGCGAGTAAGCTCCTACGAGCAGTACTTC.

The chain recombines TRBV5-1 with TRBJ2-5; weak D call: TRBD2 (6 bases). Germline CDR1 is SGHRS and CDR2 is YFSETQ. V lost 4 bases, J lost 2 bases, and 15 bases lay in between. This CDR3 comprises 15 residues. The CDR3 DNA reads TGCGCCAGCAGCCCCCAAACCGGGACTCAAGAGACCCAGTACTTC. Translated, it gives CASSPQTGTQETQYF.